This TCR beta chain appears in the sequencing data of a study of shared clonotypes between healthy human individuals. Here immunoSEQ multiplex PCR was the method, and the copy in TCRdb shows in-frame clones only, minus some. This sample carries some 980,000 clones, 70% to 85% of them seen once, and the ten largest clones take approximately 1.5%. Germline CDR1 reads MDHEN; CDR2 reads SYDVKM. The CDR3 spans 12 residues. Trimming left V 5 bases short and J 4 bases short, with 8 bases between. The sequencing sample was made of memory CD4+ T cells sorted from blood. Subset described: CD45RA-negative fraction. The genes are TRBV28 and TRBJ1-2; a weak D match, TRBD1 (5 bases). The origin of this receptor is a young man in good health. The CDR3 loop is CASSGGPYGYTF. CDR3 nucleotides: TGTGCCAGCAGTGGGGGACCCTATGGCTACACCTTC.